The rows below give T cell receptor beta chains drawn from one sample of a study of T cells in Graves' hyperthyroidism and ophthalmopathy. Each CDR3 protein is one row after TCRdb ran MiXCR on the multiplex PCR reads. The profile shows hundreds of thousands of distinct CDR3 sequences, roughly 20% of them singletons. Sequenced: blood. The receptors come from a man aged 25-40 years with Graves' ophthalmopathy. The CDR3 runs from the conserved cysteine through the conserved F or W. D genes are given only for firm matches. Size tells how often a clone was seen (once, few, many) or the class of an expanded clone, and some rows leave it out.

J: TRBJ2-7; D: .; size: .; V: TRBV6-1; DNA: TGTGCCAGCAGTGAGAGAGTTCAGGGTCCTTACGAGCAGTACTTC; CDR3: CASSERVQGPYEQYF
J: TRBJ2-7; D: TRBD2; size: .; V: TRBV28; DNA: TGTGCCAGCAGAACGGGGGGGGCGGGAGTGAACGAGCAGTACTTC; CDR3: CASRTGGAGVNEQYF
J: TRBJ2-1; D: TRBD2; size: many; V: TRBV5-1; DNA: TGCGCCAGCAGCTTGGAAGGGACTAGCGGGAGCACGGAGCAGTTCTTC; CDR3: CASSLEGTSGSTEQFF
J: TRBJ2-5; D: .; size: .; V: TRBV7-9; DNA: TGTGCCAGCAGCTTGGAGGGGGCACAAGAGACCCAGTACTTC; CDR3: CASSLEGAQETQYF
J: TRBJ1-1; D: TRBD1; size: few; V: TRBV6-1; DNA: TGTGCCAGCAGAATCGAGGGACAGGGGTTCACTGAAGCTTTCTTT; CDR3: CASRIEGQGFTEAFF
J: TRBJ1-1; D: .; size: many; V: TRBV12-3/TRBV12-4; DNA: TGTGCCAGCAGTTTTAGCCCGGACAAGAACACTGAAGCTTTCTTT; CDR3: CASSFSPDKNTEAFF
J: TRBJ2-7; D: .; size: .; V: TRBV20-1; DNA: TGCAGTGCTAGAGATCGGTTCTCCTACGAGCAGTACTTC; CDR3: CSARDRFSYEQYF
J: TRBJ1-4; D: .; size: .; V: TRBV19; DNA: TGTGCCAGTAGTATAGATCCTGGGCCTTCACACGGCGAAAAACTGTTTTTT; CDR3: CASSIDPGPSHGEKLFF
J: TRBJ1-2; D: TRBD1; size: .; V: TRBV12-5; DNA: TGTGCTAGTGGATCAGGACAGGGTCGCTCTGGCTACACCTTC; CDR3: CASGSGQGRSGYTF
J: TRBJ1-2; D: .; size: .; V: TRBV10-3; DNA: TGTGCCATCAGTGAGTCGCCGAATGGCTACACCTTC; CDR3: CAISESPNGYTF
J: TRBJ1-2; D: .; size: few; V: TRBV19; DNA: TGTGCCAGTAGTAATGGGGTCGGTGGCTACACCTTC; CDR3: CASSNGVGGYTF
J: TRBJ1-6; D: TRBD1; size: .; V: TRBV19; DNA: TGTGCCAGTACGACGGCGGGACAGGGTAATTCACCCCTCCACTTT; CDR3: CASTTAGQGNSPLHF
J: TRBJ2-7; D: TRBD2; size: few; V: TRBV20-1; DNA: TGCAGTGCTCCTCGGGGGGAGGGGTACGAGCAGTACTTC; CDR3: CSAPRGEGYEQYF
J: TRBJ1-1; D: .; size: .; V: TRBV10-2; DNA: TGCGCCAGCGCTACCTCGCAAGCGGACACTGAAGCTTTCTTT; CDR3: CASATSQADTEAFF
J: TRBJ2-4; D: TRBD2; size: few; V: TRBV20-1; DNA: TGCAGTGCTAGATCCGGGGGGGAGCTAGCCAAAAACATTCAGTACTTC; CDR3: CSARSGGELAKNIQYF
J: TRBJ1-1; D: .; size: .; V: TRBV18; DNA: TGTGCCAGCTCACCACCGAACCAGAGATTTACTGAAGCTTTCTTT; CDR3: CASSPPNQRFTEAFF
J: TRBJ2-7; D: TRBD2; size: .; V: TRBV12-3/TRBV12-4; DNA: TGTGCCAGCAGTTTGGATCTCTCAGCGGGGGAGCAGTACTTC; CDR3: CASSLDLSAGEQYF
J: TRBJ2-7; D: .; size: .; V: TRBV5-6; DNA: TGTGCCAACAGCTTACCCGGGGCCTACTACGAGCAGTACTTC; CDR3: CANSLPGAYYEQYF
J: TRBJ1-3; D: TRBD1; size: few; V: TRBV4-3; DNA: TGCGCCAGCAGCCAAGAGGGGACAGGAGGAAACACCATATATTTT; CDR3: CASSQEGTGGNTIYF
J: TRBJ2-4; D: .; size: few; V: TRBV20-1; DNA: TGCAGTGCTCCACTAGAAGCCAAAAACATTCAGTACTTC; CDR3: CSAPLEAKNIQYF
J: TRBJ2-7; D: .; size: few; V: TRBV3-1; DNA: TGTGCCAGCAGCCAAGATAGGATCGTTCGGGAGCAGTACTTC; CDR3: CASSQDRIVREQYF
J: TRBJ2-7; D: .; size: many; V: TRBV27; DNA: TGTGCCAGCTCCCAGACTAGCTCCTACGAGCAGTACTTC; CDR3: CASSQTSSYEQYF